In its sample, the clone carrying this TCR beta chain was seen a few times. Its matching antigen is unknown. The data were taken from a study of cytomegalovirus exposure and HLA in healthy donors. Findings and caveats of the study: Many donors carried some public TCRs, although rarity characterized most TCR sequences. V- and J-gene trimming in TCR beta was tied to a missense DCLRE1C variant by an analysis performed later.

CDR3 length: 15 amino acids. Looked up from germline, CDR1 is SGHNT and CDR2 is YYREEE (reference sequence). The J segment lost 1 base and the V segment lost 0 bases, leaving 3 bases of the junction unmatched. The PCR contained 60 Vbeta and 13 Jbeta primers. The protocol was immunoSEQ multiplex PCR, while the TCRdb copy is restricted to in-frame clones and leaves out a portion. This sample carries tens of thousands of clones, nearly 55% of them seen once, and the ten largest clones take 6.2%. The sample was PBMCs. The sequence derives from a woman aged 40 to 50 in good health and CMV-seropositive. The chain links TRBV5-4 to TRBJ2-5, with TRBD1 identical over 7 bases. The CDR3 loop reads CASSLGGQIQETQYF. In DNA form, the CDR3 reads TGTGCCAGCAGCTTGGGGGGACAGATCCAAGAGACCCAGTACTTC.